These 30 T cell receptor beta chains were all obtained from the same sample, sequenced in a study of cytomegalovirus exposure and HLA in healthy donors. The PCR had 60 Vbeta and 13 Jbeta primers. Here immunoSEQ multiplex PCR was the method, and the copy in TCRdb shows in-frame clones only, minus some. The sample carries 75,000 to 100,000 clones, around 77% recorded once. Sequencing used PBMCs. The source of these receptors is a middle-aged man in good health and CMV-seronegative.

CDR3 residues: CASSYSGAGYNSPLHF. The CDR3 DNA follows: TGTGCCAGCAGTTACTCGGGGGCAGGGTATAATTCACCCCTCCACTTT. This chain connects TRBV6-5 to TRBJ1-6; weak D call: TRBD1 (6 bases). V lost 0 bases and J lost 4, with 10 bases in between. CDR1 and CDR2 from the germline V gene are MNHEY and SVGAGI. CDR3 length: 16 amino acids.

This clone was seen more than once but under ten times. The chain recombines TRBV30 with TRBJ2-4; 7 nucleotides line up with TRBD2. The trim removed 4 bases at V and 5 bases at J, leaving 5 bases unmatched. From germline, CDR1 is GTSNPN and CDR2 SVGIG (reference sequence). CDR3 length equals 13 residues. The chain's CDR3 is CAWKKAGENIQYF. CDR3 nucleotides: TGTGCCTGGAAGAAGGCGGGAGAAAACATTCAGTACTTC.

The chain uses TRBV27 and TRBJ1-3, with TRBD1 identical over 12 bases. Trimming took 5 bases from V and 0 from J; bases not matched to a gene: 8. The CDR3 contains 18 residues. Germline V CDR1 and CDR2: MNHEY, SMNVEV (reference sequence). The CDR3 nucleotides are TGTGCCAGCAGTGCCGCCGGGACAGGGGGCATCTCTGGAAACACCATATATTTT. Its protein is CASSAAGTGGISGNTIYF.

Only a few counts were recorded for this clone. The chain is built from TRBV5-8 and TRBJ1-1; 8 bases agree with TRBD1. The CDR3 loop spans 12 amino acids. CDR1 and CDR2 (germline): SGHTS, YDEGEE. Germline trimming cut 4 bases from V and 5 bases from J; bases unmatched to any gene: 1. The CDR3: CASSRTGTEAFF. The CDR3 DNA reads as TGTGCCAGCAGCAGGACAGGGACTGAAGCTTTCTTT.

The chain's CDR3 is CASSVTGGRSEQYF. CDR3 bases: TGTGCCAGCAGTGTGACGGGAGGGCGGAGTGAGCAGTACTTC. This chain links TRBV5-6 with TRBJ2-7; 8 bases are a match to TRBD2. V shed 5 bases, J shed 7 bases, and the junction held 11 bases outside the gene matches. Germline values: CDR1 SGHDT, CDR2 YYEEEE. The CDR3 is 14 amino acids.

This clone was detected a few times. The rearrangement links TRBV18 to TRBJ1-1; 9 bases map to TRBD1. V was clipped by 4 bases and J by 2 bases; unmatched bases: 5. In germline, CDR1 is KGHSH, CDR2 LQKENI. The CDR3 covers 15 residues. CDR3: CASSRETGGNTEAFF. In DNA, the CDR3 is TGTGCCAGCTCACGCGAGACAGGGGGAAACACTGAAGCTTTCTTT.

In nucleotides, the CDR3 is TGCGCCAGCAGCTTGATAGGACAGGGGGCACAAAGGTCCTACGAGCAGTACTTC. Amino acids: CASSLIGQGAQRSYEQYF. The chain couples TRBV5-1 to TRBJ2-7; 11 nucleotides match TRBD1. V was pared by 1 base and J by 1 base, with 10 bases of the junction left unmatched. CDR3 length: 18 residues. From germline, CDR1 is SGHRS and CDR2 YFSETQ.

A single count supports this clone. The chain links TRBV6-6 to TRBJ1-2; 7 positions agree with TRBD1. There are 13 residues in the CDR3. V shed 6 bases and J 6 bases; nucleotides not matched to a gene: 7. Germline CDR1 and CDR2: MNHNY and SVGAGI (reference sequence). In nucleotides, the CDR3 is TGTGCCAGCAGCCGCGGGACAGTGGATGGCTACACCTTC. Protein sequence: CASSRGTVDGYTF.

The rearrangement links TRBV2 to TRBJ2-7; 7 bases are shared with TRBD1. Germline CDR1 and CDR2: SNHLY and FYNNEI. This CDR3 has 12 amino acids. The CDR3 protein is CASGGFRYEQYF. DNA of the CDR3: TGTGCGTCAGGGGGTTTTAGGTACGAGCAGTACTTC.

The gene calls are TRBV6-1 and TRBJ1-5; unclear D gene. V was pared by 7 bases and J by 4 bases, with 11 bases between. Germline loops: CDR1 MNHNS, CDR2 SASEGT. This CDR3 comprises 13 residues. CDR3 residues: CASNRAENQPQHF. The CDR3 nucleotides are TGTGCCAGCAATCGCGCGGAGAATCAGCCCCAGCATTTT.

The sample holds a few counts of this clone. The chain is built from TRBV6-5 and TRBJ2-7, with 12 bases matching TRBD2. CDR1 and CDR2 (germline): MNHEY, SVGAGI. This CDR3 is 15 amino acids long. Losses at the gene ends were 6 bases for V and 2 bases for J; bases not matched to a gene: 5. The CDR3 DNA sequence: TGTGCCAGCAGCGCGACTAGCGGGGGAACCTACGAGCAGTACTTC. Encoded protein: CASSATSGGTYEQYF.

The chain is built from TRBV6-1 and TRBJ1-2; D may be TRBD1 (5 bases). The CDR3 runs to 15 residues. Germline CDR1 reads MNHNS; CDR2 reads SASEGT. With 6 bases removed from V and 1 base from J, the gap between germline ends came to 15 bases. The CDR3 nucleotides are TGTGCCAGCAGATACGACAGCCGAGTTAACTATGGCTACACCTTC. Its translation: CASRYDSRVNYGYTF.

This rearrangement joins TRBV7-9 to TRBJ1-5, with D unclear. This CDR3 region has 14 residues. Germline CDR1 is SEHNR and CDR2 is FQNEAQ (reference sequence). Trimming cost V 5 bases and J 1 base, with 9 bases left between them. The CDR3 DNA follows: TGTGCCAGCAGCCCAGTACCGAGCAATCAGCCCCAGCATTTT. Its translation is CASSPVPSNQPQHF.

In its sample, this clone was seen a few times. The V and J genes are TRBV5-4 and TRBJ2-2; no reliable D call. The CDR3 sequence is 12 residues long. Deletions cut 1 base from V and 7 bases from J, with 5 bases between. CDR1 is SGHNT and CDR2 is YYREEE in the germline V gene (reference sequence). The CDR3 DNA reads TGTGCCAGCAGCTTGCCCGGCGGGGAGCTGTTTTTT. Translated, it gives CASSLPGGELFF.

The genes are TRBV7-9 and TRBJ2-1; tentative D call: TRBD1 (6 bases). Germline CDR1 SEHNR, CDR2 FQNEAQ (reference sequence). The CDR3 spans 14 residues. The V gene lost 5 bases and the J gene lost 6 bases, with 14 bases spanning the gap. Here the CDR3 reads CASSHGDTRNEQFF. For the CDR3, the DNA is TGTGCCAGCAGCCACGGGGACACTCGCAATGAGCAGTTCTTC.

V is TRBV19 and J is TRBJ2-3; 10 positions match TRBD2. CDR3 length equals 15 residues. Germline V gene lookup returns CDR1 LNHDA and CDR2 SQIVND (reference sequence). The ends lost 5 bases at V and 2 bases at J; junction bases unmatched: 4. The CDR3 DNA sequence: TGTGCCAGTAGTCCCACTAGCGGGGTCACAGATACGCAGTATTTT. It is translated as CASSPTSGVTDTQYF. The full variable domain, with the rest looked up from reference TRBV19 and TRBJ2-3, is DGGITQSPKYLFRKEGQNVTLSCEQNLNHDAMYWYRQDPGQGLRLIYYSQIVNDFQKGDIAEGYSVSREKKESFPLTVTSAQKNPTAFYLCASSPTSGVTDTQYFGPGTRLTVL.

This rearrangement joins TRBV5-8 to TRBJ2-7; TRBD1 aligns across 9 bases. Losses at the gene ends were 2 bases for V and 3 bases for J; bases not matched to a gene: 15. The length of the CDR3 is 18 residues. In germline, CDR1 is SGHTS, CDR2 YDEGEE. The CDR3 DNA sequence: TGTGCCAGCAGCTTAAAAGCAACGTACCGGGACAGGGACTACGAGCAGTACTTC. Translation gives CASSLKATYRDRDYEQYF.

This chain connects TRBV5-6 to TRBJ2-5, with 10 bases lining up with TRBD1. Trimming took 0 bases from V and 7 from J; bases not matched to a gene: 6. Germline V CDR1 and CDR2: SGHDT, YYEEEE. CDR3 length: 15 residues. CDR3 sequence reads: CASSLGQGALRTQYF. The CDR3 DNA reads as TGTGCCAGCAGCTTGGGACAGGGGGCCCTTAGGACCCAGTACTTC.

The J gene is TRBJ1-1, the V gene TRBV6-1; D may be TRBD1 (5 bases). The CDR3 sequence is 15 residues long. Per germline, CDR1 MNHNS and CDR2 SASEGT. The V gene lost 0 bases and the J gene lost 5 bases, with 13 bases spanning the gap. The CDR3 spells CASSEAGAGRTEAFF. Here the CDR3 DNA reads TGTGCCAGCAGTGAAGCAGGGGCTGGGCGTACTGAAGCTTTCTTT.

The chain uses TRBV30 and TRBJ1-6, with 7 bases that match TRBD1. Looked up from germline, CDR1 is GTSNPN and CDR2 is SVGIG (reference sequence). This CDR3 has 13 residues. The J segment lost 4 bases and the V segment lost 5 bases, leaving 2 bases of the junction unmatched. The CDR3 region is CAWGGQYNSPLHF. The CDR3 region has the DNA TGTGCCTGGGGGGGACAGTATAATTCACCCCTCCACTTT.

The V and J genes are TRBV20-1 and TRBJ2-7; D remains unclear. Germline CDR1 DFQATT, CDR2 SNEGSKA (reference sequence). The CDR3 spans 11 residues. V was cut by 3 bases and J by 2 bases, with 5 bases left in between. Here the CDR3 reads CSARNTYEQYF. The CDR3 DNA follows: TGCAGTGCTAGGAACACCTACGAGCAGTACTTC.

This clone was recorded only once. The chain couples TRBV2 to TRBJ2-5, with D possibly being TRBD1 (5 bases). This CDR3 has 13 residues. Trimming cost V 6 bases and J 2 bases, with 10 bases left between them. Germline CDR1 reads SNHLY; CDR2 reads FYNNEI. The CDR3 loop is CASSFRDQETQYF. Written as DNA, the CDR3 is TGTGCCAGCAGCTTCAGGGATCAAGAGACCCAGTACTTC.

The V gene is TRBV6-5, the J gene TRBJ2-1; D not certain. This CDR3 has 13 residues. Germline V gives CDR1 MNHEY, CDR2 SVGAGI. The V end lost 2 bases, the J end lost 4 bases, and 6 bases lay between the germline ends. The CDR3: CASSYGLYNEQFF. CDR3 DNA: TGTGCCAGCAGTTACGGCTTGTACAATGAGCAGTTCTTC.

This chain connects TRBV5-4 to TRBJ1-2; the D gene is possibly TRBD1 (5 bases). V was cut by 0 bases and J by 3 bases, with 15 bases left in between. The CDR3 runs to 16 residues. Germline loops: CDR1 SGHNT, CDR2 YYREEE (reference sequence). The CDR3 nucleotides are TGTGCCAGCAGCTTGGCCCGTCGGGGGAGCGACTATGGCTACACCTTC. It is translated as CASSLARRGSDYGYTF.

The rearrangement joins TRBV5-1 to TRBJ2-1; a weak D match, TRBD1 (6 bases). The germline gives CDR1 SGHRS, CDR2 YFSETQ. The CDR3 runs to 15 residues. V lost 4 bases and J 1 base, leaving 12 bases between the germline ends. The CDR3 protein is CASSNGQSSYNEQFF. The DNA of the CDR3 is TGCGCCAGCAGCAATGGACAGTCTTCCTACAATGAGCAGTTCTTC.

This clone was observed a single time. The V and J genes are TRBV13 and TRBJ2-5; D not resolved. Germline CDR1 PRHDT, CDR2 FYEKMQ (reference sequence). The CDR3 consists of 13 residues. V gave up 2 bases and J gave up 5 bases, with 9 bases separating them. CDR3 region: CASSLRQAETQYF. CDR3 bases: TGTGCCAGCAGCTTAAGGCAAGCGGAGACCCAGTACTTC.

The V call is TRBV28, the J call TRBJ1-2; 8 bases match TRBD1. The CDR3 consists of 15 residues. Looked up from germline, CDR1 is MDHEN and CDR2 is SYDVKM. V gave up 2 bases and J gave up 5 bases; unmatched junction bases: 7. The CDR3 DNA reads TGTGCCAGCAGTTTACCTGGGACAGGTCGTTATGGCTACACCTTC. Protein product: CASSLPGTGRYGYTF.

CDR3 DNA sequence: TGTGCCAGTAGTATACCCGGGAGCCCCCTCAATGAGCAGTTCTTC. Protein sequence: CASSIPGSPLNEQFF. The chain is built from TRBV19 and TRBJ2-1; D is possibly TRBD2 (6 bases). The CDR3 runs 15 residues. Deletions cut 2 bases from V and 6 bases from J, with 14 bases between. Germline assignment: CDR1 LNHDA and CDR2 SQIVND (reference sequence).

As DNA, the CDR3 is TGTGCCAGCAGCCAAAGGGGATTCAGGGGCCTGCGGGAAAAACTGTTTTTT. Its translation is CASSQRGFRGLREKLFF. V gene TRBV14 combines with J gene TRBJ1-4; a possible D gene is TRBD1 (6 bases). V lost 2 bases and J 8 bases, leaving 21 bases between the germline ends. Germline V gene data show CDR1 as SGHDN and CDR2 as FVKESK. The CDR3 sequence is 17 residues long.

This clone has more than one count but fewer than ten. The chain links TRBV6-5 to TRBJ1-1; D is undetermined. This CDR3 contains 14 residues. The ends were cut back, 2 bases at V and 3 bases at J, with 10 bases in the middle. Germline CDR1 MNHEY, CDR2 SVGAGI. The CDR3 region is CASSYGRVYTEAFF. CDR3 nucleotide sequence: TGTGCCAGCAGTTACGGGAGGGTATACACTGAAGCTTTCTTT.